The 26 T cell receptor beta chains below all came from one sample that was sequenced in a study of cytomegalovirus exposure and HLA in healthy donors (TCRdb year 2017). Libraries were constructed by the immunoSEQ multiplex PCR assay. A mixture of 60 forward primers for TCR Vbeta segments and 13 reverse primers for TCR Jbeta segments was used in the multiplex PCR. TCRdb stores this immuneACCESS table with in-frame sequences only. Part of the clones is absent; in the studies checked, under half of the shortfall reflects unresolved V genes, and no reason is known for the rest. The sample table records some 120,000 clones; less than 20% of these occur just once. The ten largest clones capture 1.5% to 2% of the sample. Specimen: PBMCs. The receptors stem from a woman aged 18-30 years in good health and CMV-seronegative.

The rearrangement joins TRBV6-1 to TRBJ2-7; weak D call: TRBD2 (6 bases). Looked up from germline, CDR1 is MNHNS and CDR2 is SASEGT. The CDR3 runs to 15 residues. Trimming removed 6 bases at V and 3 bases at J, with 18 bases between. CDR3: CASSQQEGGGYEQYF. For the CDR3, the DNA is TGTGCCAGCAGCCAACAGGAGGGTGGGGGCTACGAGCAGTACTTC.

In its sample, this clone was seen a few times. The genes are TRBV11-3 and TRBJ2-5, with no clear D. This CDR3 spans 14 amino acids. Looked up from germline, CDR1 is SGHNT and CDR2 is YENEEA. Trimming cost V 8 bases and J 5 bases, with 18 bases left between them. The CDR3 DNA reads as TGTGCCAGCTCTGCATCAGTCAATCCTGAGACCCAGTACTTC. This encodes CASSASVNPETQYF.

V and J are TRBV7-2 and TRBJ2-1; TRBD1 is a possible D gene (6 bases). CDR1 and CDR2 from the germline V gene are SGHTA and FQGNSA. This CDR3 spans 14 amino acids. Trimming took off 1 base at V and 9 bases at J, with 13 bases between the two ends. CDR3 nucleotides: TGTGCCAGCAGCTTAGACCAGGGGTCTACTGAGCAGTTCTTC. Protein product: CASSLDQGSTEQFF.

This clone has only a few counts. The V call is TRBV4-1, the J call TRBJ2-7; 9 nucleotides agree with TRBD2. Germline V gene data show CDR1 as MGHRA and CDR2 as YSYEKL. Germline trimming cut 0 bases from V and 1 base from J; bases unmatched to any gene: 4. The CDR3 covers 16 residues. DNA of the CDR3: TGCGCCAGCAGCCAAGAGACTAGCGGATATTCCTACGAGCAGTACTTC. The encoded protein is CASSQETSGYSYEQYF.

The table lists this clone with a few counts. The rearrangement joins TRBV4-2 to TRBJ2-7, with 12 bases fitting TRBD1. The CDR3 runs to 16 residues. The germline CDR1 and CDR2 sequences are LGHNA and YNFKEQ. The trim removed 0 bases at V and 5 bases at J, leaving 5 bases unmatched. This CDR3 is CASSQETGQGADEQYF. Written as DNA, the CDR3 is TGTGCCAGCAGCCAAGAAACGGGACAGGGGGCCGACGAGCAGTACTTC.

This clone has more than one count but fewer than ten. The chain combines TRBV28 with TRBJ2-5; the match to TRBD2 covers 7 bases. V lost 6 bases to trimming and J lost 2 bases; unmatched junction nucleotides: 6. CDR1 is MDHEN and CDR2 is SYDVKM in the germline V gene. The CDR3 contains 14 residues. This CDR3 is CASSPAGEQETQYF. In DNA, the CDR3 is TGTGCCAGCAGCCCCGCGGGGGAGCAAGAGACCCAGTACTTC.

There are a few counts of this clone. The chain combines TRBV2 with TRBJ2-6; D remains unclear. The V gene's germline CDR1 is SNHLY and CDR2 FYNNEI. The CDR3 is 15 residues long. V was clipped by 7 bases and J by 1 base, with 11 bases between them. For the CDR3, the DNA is TGTGCCAGCAACTCCCGGGTGTCTGGGGCCAACGTCCTGACTTTC. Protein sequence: CASNSRVSGANVLTF.

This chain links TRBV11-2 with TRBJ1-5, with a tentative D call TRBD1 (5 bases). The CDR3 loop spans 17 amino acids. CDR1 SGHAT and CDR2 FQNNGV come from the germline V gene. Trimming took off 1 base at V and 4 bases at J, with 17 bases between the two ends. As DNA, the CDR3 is TGTGCCAGCAGCTTAGGCCCCCAGCGGGGGTGGAATCAGCCCCAGCATTTT. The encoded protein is CASSLGPQRGWNQPQHF.

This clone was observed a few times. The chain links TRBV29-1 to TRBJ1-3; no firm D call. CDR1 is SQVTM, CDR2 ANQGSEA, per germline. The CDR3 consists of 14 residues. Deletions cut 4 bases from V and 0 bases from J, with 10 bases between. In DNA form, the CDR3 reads TGCAGCGTTGGGGAGATCAACTCTGGAAACACCATATATTTT. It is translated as CSVGEINSGNTIYF.

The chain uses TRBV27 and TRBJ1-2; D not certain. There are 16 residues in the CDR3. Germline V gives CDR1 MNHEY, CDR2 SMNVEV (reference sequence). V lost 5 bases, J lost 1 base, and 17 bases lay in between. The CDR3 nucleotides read TGTGCCAGCAGTCCCGAACTAGGACTGATTAACTATGGCTACACCTTC. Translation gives CASSPELGLINYGYTF.

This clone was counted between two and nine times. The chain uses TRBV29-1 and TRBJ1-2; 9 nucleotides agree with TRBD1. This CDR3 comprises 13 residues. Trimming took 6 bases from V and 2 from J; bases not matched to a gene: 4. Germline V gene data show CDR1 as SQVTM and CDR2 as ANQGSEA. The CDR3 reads CSVGDRENYGYTF. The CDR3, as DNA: TGCAGCGTGGGGGACAGGGAGAACTATGGCTACACCTTC. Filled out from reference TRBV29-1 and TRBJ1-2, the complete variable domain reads SAVISQKPSRDICQRGTSLTIQCQVDSQVTMMFWYRQQPGQSLTLIATANQGSEATYESGFVIDKFPISRPNLTFSTLTVSNMSPEDSSIYLCSVGDRENYGYTFGSGTRLTVV.

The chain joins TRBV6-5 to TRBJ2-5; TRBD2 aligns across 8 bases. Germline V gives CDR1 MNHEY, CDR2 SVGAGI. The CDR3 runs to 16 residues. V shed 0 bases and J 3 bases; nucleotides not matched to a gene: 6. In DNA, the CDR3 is TGTGCCAGCAGTTACTCGATTGCGGGGGGAAAAGAGACCCAGTACTTC. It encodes CASSYSIAGGKETQYF.

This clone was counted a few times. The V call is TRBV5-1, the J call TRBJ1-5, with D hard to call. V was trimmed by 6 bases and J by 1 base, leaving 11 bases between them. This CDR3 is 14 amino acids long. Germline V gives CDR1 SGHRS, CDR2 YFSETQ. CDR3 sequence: CASTTGGSNQPQHF. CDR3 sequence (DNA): TGCGCCAGCACCACGGGCGGGAGCAATCAGCCCCAGCATTTT.

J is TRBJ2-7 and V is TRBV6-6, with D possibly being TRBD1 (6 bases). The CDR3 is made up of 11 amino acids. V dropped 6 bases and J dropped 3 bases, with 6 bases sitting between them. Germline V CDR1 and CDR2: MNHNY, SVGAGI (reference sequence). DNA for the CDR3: TGTGCCAGCAGGGACAGCTACGAGCAGTACTTC. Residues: CASRDSYEQYF.

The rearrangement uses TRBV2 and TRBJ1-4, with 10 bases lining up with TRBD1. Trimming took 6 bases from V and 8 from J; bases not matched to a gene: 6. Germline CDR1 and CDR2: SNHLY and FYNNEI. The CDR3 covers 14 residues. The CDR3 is CASRTGGRGEKLFF. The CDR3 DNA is TGTGCCAGCAGGACAGGGGGCAGGGGCGAAAAACTGTTTTTT.

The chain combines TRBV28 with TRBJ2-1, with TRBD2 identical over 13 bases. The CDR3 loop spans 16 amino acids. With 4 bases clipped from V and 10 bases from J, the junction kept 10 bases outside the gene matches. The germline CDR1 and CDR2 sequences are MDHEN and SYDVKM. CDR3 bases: TGTGCCAGCAGTTCCTGGACTAGCGGGAGAGGGGGAGAGCAGTTCTTC. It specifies CASSSWTSGRGGEQFF.

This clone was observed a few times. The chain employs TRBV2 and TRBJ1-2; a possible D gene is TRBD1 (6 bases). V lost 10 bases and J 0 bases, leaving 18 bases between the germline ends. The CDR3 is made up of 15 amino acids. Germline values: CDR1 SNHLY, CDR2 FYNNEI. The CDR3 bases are TGTGCCACCATGGGGCAGGGGACCACTAACTATGGCTACACCTTC. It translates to CATMGQGTTNYGYTF.

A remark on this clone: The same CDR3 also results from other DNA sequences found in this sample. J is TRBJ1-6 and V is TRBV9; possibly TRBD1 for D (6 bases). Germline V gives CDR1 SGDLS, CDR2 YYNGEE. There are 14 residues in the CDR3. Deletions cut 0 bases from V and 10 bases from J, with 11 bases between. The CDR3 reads CASSVGGGRSPLHF. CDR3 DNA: TGTGCCAGCAGCGTAGGCGGGGGCCGGTCACCCCTCCACTTT.

The chain's CDR3 is CASSLSRAGANVLTF. The CDR3 nucleotides read TGTGCCAGCAGTTTAAGCCGGGCTGGGGCCAACGTCCTGACTTTC. This chain connects TRBV27 to TRBJ2-6, with unresolved D. Germline V gene sequence: CDR1 MNHEY, CDR2 SMNVEV (reference sequence). Trimming removed 2 bases at V and 2 bases at J, with 7 bases between. This CDR3 has 15 residues. The complete variable domain, with remaining parts taken from reference TRBV27 and TRBJ2-6, reads EAQVTQNPRYLITVTGKKLTVTCSQNMNHEYMSWYRQDPGLGLRQIYYSMNVEVTDKGDVPEGYKVSRKEKRNFPLILESPSPNQTSLYFCASSLSRAGANVLTFGAGSRLTVL.

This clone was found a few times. This chain's CDR3 is CASSWGQGWGNTEAFF. CDR3 in DNA: TGTGCCAGCAGTTGGGGACAGGGGTGGGGGAACACTGAAGCTTTCTTT. The genes are TRBV28 and TRBJ1-1; 10 positions agree with TRBD1. The germline gives CDR1 MDHEN, CDR2 SYDVKM. The CDR3 has 16 amino acids. The junction had 6 bases not matched to a gene; V was cut back by 4 bases and J by 1 base. The entire variable domain, with the rest obtained from reference TRBV28 and TRBJ1-1, is as follows: DVKVTQSSRYLVKRTGEKVFLECVQDMDHENMFWYRQDPGLGLRLIYFSYDVKMKEKGDIPEGYSVSREKKERFSLILESASTNQTSMYLCASSWGQGWGNTEAFFGQGTRLTVV.

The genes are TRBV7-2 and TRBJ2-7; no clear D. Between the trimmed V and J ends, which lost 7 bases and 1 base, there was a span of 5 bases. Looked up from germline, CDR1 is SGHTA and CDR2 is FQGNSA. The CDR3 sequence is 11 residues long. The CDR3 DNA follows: TGTGCCAGCACCCTTTCCTACGAGCAGTACTTC. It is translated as CASTLSYEQYF. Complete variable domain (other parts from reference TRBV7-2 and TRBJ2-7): GAGVSQSPSNKVTEKGKDVELRCDPISGHTALYWYRQSLGQGLEFLIYFQGNSAPDKSGLPSDRFSAERTGGSVSTLTIQRTQQEDSAVYLCASTLSYEQYFGPGTRLTVT.

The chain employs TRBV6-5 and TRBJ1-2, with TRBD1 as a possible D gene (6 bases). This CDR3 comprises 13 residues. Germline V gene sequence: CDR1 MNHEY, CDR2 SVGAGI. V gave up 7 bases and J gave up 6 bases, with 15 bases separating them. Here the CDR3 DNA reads TGTGCCAGCACGCAAGGGACATATAATGGCTACACCTTC. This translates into CASTQGTYNGYTF.

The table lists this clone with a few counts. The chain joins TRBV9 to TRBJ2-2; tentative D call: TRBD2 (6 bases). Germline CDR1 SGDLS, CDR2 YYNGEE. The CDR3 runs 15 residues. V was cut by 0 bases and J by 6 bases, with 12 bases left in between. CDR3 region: CASSVDGGGSGELFF. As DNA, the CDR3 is TGTGCCAGCAGCGTAGACGGGGGAGGATCCGGGGAGCTGTTTTTT.

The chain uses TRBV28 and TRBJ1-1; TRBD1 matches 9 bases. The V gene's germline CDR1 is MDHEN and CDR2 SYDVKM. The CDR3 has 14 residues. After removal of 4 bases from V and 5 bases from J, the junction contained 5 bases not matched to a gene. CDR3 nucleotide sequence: TGTGCCAGCAGTTCTACAGGGGGCTTGACTGAAGCTTTCTTT. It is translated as CASSSTGGLTEAFF.

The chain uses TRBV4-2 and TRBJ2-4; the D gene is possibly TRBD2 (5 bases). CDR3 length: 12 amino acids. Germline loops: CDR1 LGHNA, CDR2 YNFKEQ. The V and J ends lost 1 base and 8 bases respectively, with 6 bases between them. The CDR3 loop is CASSQVGDIQYF. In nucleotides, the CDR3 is TGTGCCAGCAGCCAAGTCGGGGACATTCAGTACTTC.

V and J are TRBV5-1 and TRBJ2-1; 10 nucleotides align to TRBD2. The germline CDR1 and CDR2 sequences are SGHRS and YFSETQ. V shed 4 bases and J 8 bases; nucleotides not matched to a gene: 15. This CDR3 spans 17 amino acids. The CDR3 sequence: CASSLGLGLAGVYEQFF. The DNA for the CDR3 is TGCGCCAGCAGCCTCGGGCTAGGGCTAGCGGGGGTATATGAGCAGTTCTTC. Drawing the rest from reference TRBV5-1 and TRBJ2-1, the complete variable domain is KAGVTQTPRYLIKTRGQQVTLSCSPISGHRSVSWYQQTPGQGLQFLFEYFSETQRNKGNFPGRFSGRQFSNSRSEMNVSTLELGDSALYLCASSLGLGLAGVYEQFFGPGTRLTVL.